A single sample gave rise to the 20 T cell receptor beta chains below, sequenced in a study of OX40 agonist ivuxolimab in advanced cancers. The assay was immunoSEQ multiplex PCR, and TCRdb's table has in-frame clones only and misses some. The sample has 95,000 to 100,000 clones; about 80% are singletons. The sample was CD4+ or CD8+ T cells sorted from blood, taken in a trial of the OX40 agonist ivuxolimab. The receptors were gathered from an adult with an advanced solid tumor such as melanoma, head and neck, liver or kidney cancer.

This clone was detected once. The CDR3 DNA follows: TGTGCCAGCAACGGAAACTATGGCTACACCTTC. Its protein product is CASNGNYGYTF. The V call is TRBV6-5, the J call TRBJ1-2; D remains ambiguous. This CDR3 has 11 amino acids. Germline V CDR1 and CDR2: MNHEY, SVGAGI. The V end was cut by 7 bases, the J end by 2 bases, with 5 bases between.

This chain connects TRBV28 to TRBJ2-3; D gene unclear. The CDR3 contains 12 residues. V lost 7 bases to trimming and J lost 1 base, with 6 bases between them. Per germline, CDR1 MDHEN and CDR2 SYDVKM. The CDR3 sequence: CASNSRTDTQYF. As DNA, the CDR3 is TGTGCCAGCAACAGTCGCACAGATACGCAGTATTTT.

CDR3 coding DNA: TGTGCCAGCAGTTACTCTGGGACAGGGGTTTACGAGCAGTACTTC. It encodes CASSYSGTGVYEQYF. This sequence joins TRBV6-5 and TRBJ2-7; 10 bases are a match to TRBD1. Germline V gene sequence: CDR1 MNHEY, CDR2 SVGAGI. The CDR3 contains 15 residues. V trimming: 0 bases; J trimming: 4 bases; junction bases outside the gene matches: 3.

The rearrangement links TRBV10-2 to TRBJ2-4; 7 bases fit TRBD2. The CDR3 contains 15 residues. V was clipped by 2 bases and J by 6 bases; unmatched bases: 7. Germline CDR1 WSHSY, CDR2 SAAADI. The CDR3 protein is CASSENGGRGNIQYF. The CDR3 DNA sequence: TGCGCCAGCAGTGAGAATGGCGGGAGAGGAAACATTCAGTACTTC.

This clone has more than one count but fewer than ten. The rearrangement uses TRBV2 and TRBJ2-2; weak D call: TRBD2 (6 bases). V gave up 6 bases and J gave up 1 base, with 12 bases separating them. CDR3 size: 15 residues. Germline V gene sequence: CDR1 SNHLY, CDR2 FYNNEI. The CDR3 DNA reads TGTGCCAGCAGGGGTGGAGCGGGGAACACCGGGGAGCTGTTTTTT. Translated, it gives CASRGGAGNTGELFF.

The chain employs TRBV5-5 and TRBJ1-2; D perhaps matches TRBD1 (5 bases). Deletions cut 4 bases from V and 2 bases from J, with 12 bases between. The germline gives CDR1 SGHKS, CDR2 YYEKEE (reference sequence). The CDR3 is made up of 14 amino acids. CDR3 nucleotides: TGTGCCAGCAGCCAATCGACAGAGAACTATGGCTACACCTTC. The encoded protein is CASSQSTENYGYTF.

This chain links TRBV7-2 with TRBJ2-3; D is possibly TRBD2 (6 bases). V lost 5 bases, J lost 2 bases, and 14 bases lay in between. Germline V gives CDR1 SGHTA, CDR2 FQGNSA. The CDR3 is 15 amino acids. CDR3 coding DNA: TGTGCCAGCAGCACTAAGGCGGGGTCCACAGATACGCAGTATTTT. This sequence encodes CASSTKAGSTDTQYF.

The CDR3 loop reads CASSPGSGELFF. CDR3 sequence (DNA): TGTGCCAGCAGCCCCGGGAGCGGGGAGCTGTTTTTT. This chain uses TRBV9 with TRBJ2-2; D may be TRBD2 (6 bases). Germline CDR1 reads SGDLS; CDR2 reads YYNGEE. V lost 4 bases, J lost 7 bases, and 8 bases lay in between. CDR3 size: 12 residues.

This clone has only a few counts. J is TRBJ1-2 and V is TRBV28; D uncertain. V dropped 2 bases and J dropped 6 bases, with 10 bases sitting between them. Germline CDR1 is MDHEN and CDR2 is SYDVKM. The CDR3 consists of 13 residues. CDR3 protein: CASSLRGTNGYTF. The CDR3 DNA is TGTGCCAGCAGTTTACGGGGAACTAATGGCTACACCTTC.

V and J are TRBV5-1 and TRBJ2-7; 15 nucleotides line up with TRBD2. CDR1 and CDR2 (germline): SGHRS, YFSETQ. CDR3 length: 18 amino acids. V was pared by 4 bases and J by 4 bases, with 12 bases of the junction left unmatched. This chain's CDR3 is CASSRRGLAGGTLYEQYF. The CDR3 DNA sequence: TGCGCCAGCAGCCGACGGGGACTAGCGGGGGGCACCTTATACGAGCAGTACTTC.

This chain joins TRBV7-9 and TRBJ2-7; 9 bases line up with TRBD1. CDR1 is SEHNR and CDR2 is FQNEAQ in the germline V gene (reference sequence). After removal of 5 bases from V and 2 bases from J, the junction contained 7 bases not matched to a gene. The CDR3 consists of 15 residues. In nucleotides, the CDR3 is TGTGCCAGCAGCAGGGGACAGGGTGCAACCTACGAGCAGTACTTC. Encoded protein: CASSRGQGATYEQYF.

The gene calls are TRBV6-4 and TRBJ2-1; 9 nucleotides match TRBD1. Trimming removed 5 bases from V and 0 bases from J; junction bases left unmatched: 2. CDR1 MRHNA and CDR2 SNTAGT come from the germline V gene. This CDR3 comprises 15 residues. CDR3 amino acids: CASSLDRGSYNEQFF. CDR3 bases: TGTGCCAGCAGTTTGGACAGGGGCTCCTACAATGAGCAGTTCTTC.

This clone was observed once. The chain has TRBV4-2 and TRBJ1-1; D not certain. This CDR3 comprises 12 residues. Per the germline V gene, CDR1 is LGHNA and CDR2 is YNFKEQ. Trimming left V 1 base short and J 2 bases short, with 2 bases between. In nucleotides, the CDR3 is TGTGCCAGCAGCCAAGGTAACACTGAAGCTTTCTTT. As protein: CASSQGNTEAFF.

The chain combines TRBV4-3 with TRBJ1-4; D may be TRBD1 (6 bases). Trimming removed 0 bases from V and 7 bases from J, with 12 bases in between. Germline values: CDR1 LGHNA, CDR2 YSLEER. The CDR3 is 15 amino acids. CDR3 nucleotides: TGCGCCAGCAGCCAAGATGGCAGGGGAGCTGAAAAACTGTTTTTT. It encodes CASSQDGRGAEKLFF.

This chain joins TRBV6-5 and TRBJ2-4; maybe TRBD1 (6 bases). Germline assignment: CDR1 MNHEY and CDR2 SVGAGI. Between the trimmed V and J ends, which lost 6 bases and 2 bases, there was a span of 11 bases. CDR3 length: 14 amino acids. The CDR3, as DNA: TGTGCCAGCAGCCCGACAGGATCCAAAAACATTCAGTACTTC. Protein sequence: CASSPTGSKNIQYF.

V usage is TRBV4-2 and J usage is TRBJ2-2, with D uncertain. Germline CDR1 reads LGHNA; CDR2 reads YNFKEQ. The V and J ends lost 4 bases and 8 bases respectively, with 20 bases between them. CDR3 length: 16 amino acids. CDR3 DNA sequence: TGTGCCAGCAGCCGTCTGTCGGACGTACTCTTGGGGGAGCTGTTTTTT. Translating gives CASSRLSDVLLGELFF.

The J gene is TRBJ1-2, the V gene TRBV6-6; D is unclear. V lost 7 bases, J lost 5 bases, and 11 bases lay in between. The CDR3 consists of 12 residues. The V gene's germline CDR1 is MNHNY and CDR2 SVGAGI (reference sequence). CDR3 region: CASKTGDYGYTF. Written as DNA, the CDR3 is TGTGCCAGCAAGACCGGAGATTATGGCTACACCTTC.

This clone has just a few counts. CDR3 protein: CASSSLGPYTEAFF. The DNA of the CDR3 is TGTGCCAGCAGCTCCCTTGGTCCCTACACTGAAGCTTTCTTT. This chain uses TRBV7-9 with TRBJ1-1, with D unclear. Trimming left V 4 bases short and J 3 bases short, with 12 bases between. CDR1 and CDR2 (germline): SEHNR, FQNEAQ (reference sequence). CDR3 length equals 14 residues.

This clone was picked up a small number of times. The chain joins TRBV30 to TRBJ2-2; D is unresolved. Trimming took 4 bases from V and 7 from J, leaving 4 bases between them. The CDR3 is made up of 10 amino acids. CDR1 is GTSNPN, CDR2 SVGIG, per germline (reference sequence). CDR3 in amino acids: CAWMSGELFF. The CDR3 nucleotides are TGTGCCTGGATGAGCGGGGAGCTGTTTTTT.

This clone has a single count. The chain employs TRBV7-3 and TRBJ2-3, with 11 bases identical to TRBD2. The CDR3 is 17 residues long. From germline, CDR1 is SGHTA and CDR2 FQGTGA. The junction had 4 bases not matched to a gene; V was cut back by 0 bases and J by 2 bases. CDR3 in DNA: TGTGCCAGCAGCTTAACCAGACTAGCGGGGAACACAGATACGCAGTATTTT. Amino acid sequence: CASSLTRLAGNTDTQYF. Looking up the rest from reference TRBV7-3 and TRBJ2-3 gives the full variable domain: GAGVSQTPSNKVTEKGKYVELRCDPISGHTALYWYRQSLGQGPEFLIYFQGTGAADDSGLPNDRFFAVRPEGSVSTLKIQRTERGDSAVYLCASSLTRLAGNTDTQYFGPGTRLTVL.